This T cell receptor beta chain appears in the sequencing data of a study of human T cells and chemical hapten exposure. Study at large: Patch tests applied 0.01% DPC to the upper back and were scored after 6 days.

Time point here: pre-sensitization, week 0. The treatment is: therapeutic diphenylcyclopropenone sensitization with weekly scalp DPC. TCRdb re-called the RACE reads through MiXCR, storing one row per CDR3 protein. Of about 53,000 distinct CDR3 sequences in the sample, 8% to 10% were seen once. Germline V gives CDR1 LNHNV, CDR2 YYDKDF (reference sequence). The CDR3 runs 14 residues. The V gene lost 3 bases and the J gene lost 5 bases, with 14 bases spanning the gap. The sample consisted of whole blood, taken in connection with sensitization to the hapten diphenylcyclopropenone (DPC). The chain has TRBV15 and TRBJ2-7; D unclear. The sequence was collected from a man aged 35 to 55 with alopecia areata. Some clones in this sample may be carry-over from other donors' samples. In nucleotides, the CDR3 is TGTGCCACCAGCAGGGCATTCCAAGGCCACGAGCAGTACTTC. It yields the protein CATSRAFQGHEQYF.